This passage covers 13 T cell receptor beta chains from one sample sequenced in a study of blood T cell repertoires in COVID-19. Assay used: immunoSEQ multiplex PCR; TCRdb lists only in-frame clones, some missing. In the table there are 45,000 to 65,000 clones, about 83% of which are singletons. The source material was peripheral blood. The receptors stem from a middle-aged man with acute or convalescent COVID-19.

For the CDR3, the DNA is TGCAGCGTTGCCCATGTGGCTGAAAAACTGTTTTTT. Translation gives CSVAHVAEKLFF. The chain carries TRBV29-1 and TRBJ1-4, with no clear D. Trimming took off 4 bases at V and 7 bases at J, with 10 bases between the two ends. The CDR3 contains 12 residues. CDR1 and CDR2 from the germline V gene are SQVTM and ANQGSEA. The entire variable domain, with the rest obtained from reference TRBV29-1 and TRBJ1-4, is as follows: SAVISQKPSRDICQRGTSLTIQCQVDSQVTMMFWYRQQPGQSLTLIATANQGSEATYESGFVIDKFPISRPNLTFSTLTVSNMSPEDSSIYLCSVAHVAEKLFFGSGTQLSVL.

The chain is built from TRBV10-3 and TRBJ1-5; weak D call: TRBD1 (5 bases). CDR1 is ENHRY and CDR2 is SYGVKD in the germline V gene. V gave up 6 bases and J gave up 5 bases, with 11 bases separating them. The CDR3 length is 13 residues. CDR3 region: CAISRERDQPQHF. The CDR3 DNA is TGTGCCATCAGCAGGGAAAGGGATCAGCCCCAGCATTTT.

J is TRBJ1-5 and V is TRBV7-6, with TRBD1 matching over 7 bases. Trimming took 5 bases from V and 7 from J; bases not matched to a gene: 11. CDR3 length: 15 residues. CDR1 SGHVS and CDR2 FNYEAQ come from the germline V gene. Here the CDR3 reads CASSQQTGRYQPQHF. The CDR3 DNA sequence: TGTGCCAGCAGCCAACAGACAGGGAGATACCAGCCCCAGCATTTT.

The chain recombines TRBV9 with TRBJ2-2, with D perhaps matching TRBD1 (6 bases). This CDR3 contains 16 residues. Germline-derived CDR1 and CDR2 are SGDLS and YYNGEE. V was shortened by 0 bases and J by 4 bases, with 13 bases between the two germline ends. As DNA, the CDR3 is TGTGCCAGCAGCGTAGATGCTGGGGGCAGCACCGGGGAGCTGTTTTTT. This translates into CASSVDAGGSTGELFF.

The CDR3 sequence: CASSLVGQGIETQYF. CDR3 DNA sequence: TGCGCCAGCAGCTTGGTAGGACAGGGGATTGAGACCCAGTACTTC. The chain carries TRBV5-1 and TRBJ2-5; 9 positions agree with TRBD1. Germline CDR1 SGHRS, CDR2 YFSETQ. The CDR3 loop spans 15 amino acids. Unmatched junction bases numbered 5, after V lost 0 bases and J lost 5 bases.

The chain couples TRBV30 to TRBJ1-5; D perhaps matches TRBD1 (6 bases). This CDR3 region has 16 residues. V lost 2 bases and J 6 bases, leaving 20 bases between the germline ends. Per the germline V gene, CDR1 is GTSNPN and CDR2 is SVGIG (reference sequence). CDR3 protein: CAWSPGTGKATQPQHF. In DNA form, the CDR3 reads TGTGCCTGGAGTCCCGGAACAGGGAAGGCGACTCAGCCCCAGCATTTT.

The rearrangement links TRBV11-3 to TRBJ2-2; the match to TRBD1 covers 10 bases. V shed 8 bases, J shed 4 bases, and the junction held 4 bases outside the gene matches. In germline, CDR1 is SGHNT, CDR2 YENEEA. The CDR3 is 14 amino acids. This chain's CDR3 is CASGRDRGTGELFF. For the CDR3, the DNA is TGTGCCAGCGGCCGGGACAGGGGCACCGGGGAGCTGTTTTTT.

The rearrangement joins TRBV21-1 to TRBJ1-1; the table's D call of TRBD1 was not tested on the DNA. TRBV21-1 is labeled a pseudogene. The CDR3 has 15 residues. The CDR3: CASSKAGRVMAEAFF. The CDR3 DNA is TGTGCCAGCAGCAAAGCGGGCAGGGTAATGGCTGAAGCTTTCTTT.

CDR3 loop: CASSEAGGTEQYV. The DNA of the CDR3 is TGCGCCAGCAGTGAGGCAGGGGGTACCGAGCAGTACGTC. V and J are TRBV10-1 and TRBJ2-7; 7 nucleotides align to TRBD1. Germline values: CDR1 WNHNN, CDR2 SYGVQD (reference sequence). The CDR3 spans 13 residues. With 2 bases clipped from V and 6 bases from J, the junction kept 4 bases outside the gene matches.

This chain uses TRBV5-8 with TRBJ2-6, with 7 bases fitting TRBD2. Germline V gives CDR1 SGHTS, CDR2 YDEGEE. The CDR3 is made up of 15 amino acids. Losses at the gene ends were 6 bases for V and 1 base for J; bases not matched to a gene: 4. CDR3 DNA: TGTGCCAGCACGTTGGGAGGGTCTGGGGCCAACGTCCTGACTTTC. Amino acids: CASTLGGSGANVLTF.

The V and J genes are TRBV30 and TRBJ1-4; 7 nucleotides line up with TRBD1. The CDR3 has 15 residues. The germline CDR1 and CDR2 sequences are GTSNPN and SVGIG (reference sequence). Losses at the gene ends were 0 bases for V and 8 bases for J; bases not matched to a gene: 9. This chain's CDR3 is CAWSVQKGQTEKLFF. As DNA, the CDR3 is TGTGCCTGGAGTGTACAGAAGGGACAGACGGAAAAACTGTTTTTT.

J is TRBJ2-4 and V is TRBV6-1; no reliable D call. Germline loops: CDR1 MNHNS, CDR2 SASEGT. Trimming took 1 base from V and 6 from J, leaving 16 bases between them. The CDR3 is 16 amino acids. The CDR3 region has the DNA TGTGCCAGCAGTGAAGGGTCATCTGCACGGGTAAACATTCAGTACTTC. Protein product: CASSEGSSARVNIQYF.

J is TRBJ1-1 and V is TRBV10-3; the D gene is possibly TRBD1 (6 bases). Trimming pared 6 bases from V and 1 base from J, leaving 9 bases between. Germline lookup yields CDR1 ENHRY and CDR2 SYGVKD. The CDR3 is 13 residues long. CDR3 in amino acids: CAISLTGNTEAFF. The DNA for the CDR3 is TGTGCCATCAGCCTGACAGGGAACACTGAAGCTTTCTTT.